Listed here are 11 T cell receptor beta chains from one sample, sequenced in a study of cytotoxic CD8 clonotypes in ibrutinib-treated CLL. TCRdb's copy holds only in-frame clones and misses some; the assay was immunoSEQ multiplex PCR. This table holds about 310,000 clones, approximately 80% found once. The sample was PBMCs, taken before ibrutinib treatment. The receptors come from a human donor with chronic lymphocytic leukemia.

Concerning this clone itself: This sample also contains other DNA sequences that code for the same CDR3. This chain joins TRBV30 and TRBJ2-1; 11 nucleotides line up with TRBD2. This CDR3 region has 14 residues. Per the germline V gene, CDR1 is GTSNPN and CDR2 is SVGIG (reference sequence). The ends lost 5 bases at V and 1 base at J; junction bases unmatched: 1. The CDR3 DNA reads TGTGCCTGGCGACTAGCGGGGTCCTACAATGAGCAGTTCTTC. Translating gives CAWRLAGSYNEQFF.

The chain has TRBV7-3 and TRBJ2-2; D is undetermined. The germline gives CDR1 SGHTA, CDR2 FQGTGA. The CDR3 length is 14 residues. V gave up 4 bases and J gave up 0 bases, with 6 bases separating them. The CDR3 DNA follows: TGTGCCAGCAGCTCGGAAACGAACACCGGGGAGCTGTTTTTT. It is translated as CASSSETNTGELFF.

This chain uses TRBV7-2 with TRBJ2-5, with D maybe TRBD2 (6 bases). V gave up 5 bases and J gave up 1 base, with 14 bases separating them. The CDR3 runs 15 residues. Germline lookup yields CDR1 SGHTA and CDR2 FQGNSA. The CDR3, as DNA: TGTGCCAGCAGCAGGATCCGGGAGTCCCAAGAGACCCAGTACTTC. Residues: CASSRIRESQETQYF.

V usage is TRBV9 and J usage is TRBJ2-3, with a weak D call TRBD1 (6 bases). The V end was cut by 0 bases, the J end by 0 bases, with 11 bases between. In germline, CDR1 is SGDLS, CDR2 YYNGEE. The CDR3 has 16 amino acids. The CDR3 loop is CASSVVGQPSTDTQYF. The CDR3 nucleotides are TGTGCCAGCAGCGTAGTAGGACAGCCAAGCACAGATACGCAGTATTTT.

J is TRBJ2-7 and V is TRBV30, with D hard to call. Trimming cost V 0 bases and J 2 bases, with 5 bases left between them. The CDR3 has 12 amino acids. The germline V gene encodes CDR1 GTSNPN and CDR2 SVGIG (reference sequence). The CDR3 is CAWSVPPYEQYF. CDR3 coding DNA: TGTGCCTGGAGTGTACCCCCCTACGAGCAGTACTTC.

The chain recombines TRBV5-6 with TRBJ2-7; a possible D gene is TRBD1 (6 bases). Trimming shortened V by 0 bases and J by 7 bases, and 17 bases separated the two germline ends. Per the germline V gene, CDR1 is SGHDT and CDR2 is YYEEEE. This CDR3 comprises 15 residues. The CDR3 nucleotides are TGTGCCAGCAGCTTGGACAGGGTTCTGAACGGGGAGCAGTACTTC. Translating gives CASSLDRVLNGEQYF.

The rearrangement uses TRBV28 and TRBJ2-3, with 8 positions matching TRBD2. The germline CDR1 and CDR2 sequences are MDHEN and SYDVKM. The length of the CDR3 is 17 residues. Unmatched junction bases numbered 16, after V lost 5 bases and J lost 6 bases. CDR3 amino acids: CASSRIYRRAGEDTQYF. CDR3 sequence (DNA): TGTGCCAGCAGTCGAATTTATAGACGAGCGGGAGAGGATACGCAGTATTTT.

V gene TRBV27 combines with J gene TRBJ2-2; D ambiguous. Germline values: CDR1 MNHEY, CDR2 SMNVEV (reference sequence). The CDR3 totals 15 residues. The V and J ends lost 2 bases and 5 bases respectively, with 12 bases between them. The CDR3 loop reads CASSLRQAMTGELFF. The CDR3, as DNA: TGTGCCAGCAGTTTACGTCAAGCGATGACCGGGGAGCTGTTTTTT.

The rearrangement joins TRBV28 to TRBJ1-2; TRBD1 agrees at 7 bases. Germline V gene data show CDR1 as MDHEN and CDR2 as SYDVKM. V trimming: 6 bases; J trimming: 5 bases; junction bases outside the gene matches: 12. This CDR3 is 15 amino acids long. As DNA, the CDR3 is TGTGCCAGCAGCCTACCAACAGGGGCGGTATATGGCTACACCTTC. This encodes CASSLPTGAVYGYTF.

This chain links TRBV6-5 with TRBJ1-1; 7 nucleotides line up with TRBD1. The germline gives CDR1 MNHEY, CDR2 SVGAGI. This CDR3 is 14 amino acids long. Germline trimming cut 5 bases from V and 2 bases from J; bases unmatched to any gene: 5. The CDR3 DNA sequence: TGTGCCAGCAGTCGCAGGGACAGCAACACTGAAGCTTTCTTT. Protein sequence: CASSRRDSNTEAFF.

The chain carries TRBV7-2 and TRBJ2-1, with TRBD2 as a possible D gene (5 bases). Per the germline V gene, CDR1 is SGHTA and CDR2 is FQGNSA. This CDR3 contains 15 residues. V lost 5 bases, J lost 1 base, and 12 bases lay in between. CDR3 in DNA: TGTGCCAGCAGCGGCTCCGACTATTCCTACAATGAGCAGTTCTTC. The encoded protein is CASSGSDYSYNEQFF.